These 20 T cell receptor beta chains share one sample of origin, sequenced in a study of tumor-infiltrating lymphocytes in primary liver carcinoma. Each 20-30 mg portion of unsorted bulk tissue served as the source for co-extraction of RNA and DNA. TCR beta cDNA was made from 500 ng total RNA with a constant-region primer. The TCR beta library was amplified through three nested multiplex PCR rounds in a modified ARM-PCR procedure. The opening two PCR rounds, around 11 cycles each, paired TRBV1-TRBV30 forward primers with a C-beta reverse primer. TCRdb recomputed calls from the multiplex PCR reads with MiXCR, one row per CDR3 protein. The table has roughly 100,000 distinct CDR3 sequences, about three quarters seen once. The material sequenced was liver tumor tissue from sampling region 5. Subset here: tumor region T5, tumor centre. The source is a woman in her fifties or sixties with primary liver carcinoma and hepatitis B virus infection.

A remark on this clonotype: The germline gene is not matched at one end of the junction; a read error may be the cause. The chain recombines TRBV11-3 with TRBJ2-5; TRBD2 agrees at 8 bases. Germline V gives CDR1 SGHNT, CDR2 YENEEA. CDR3 length: 14 amino acids. CDR3 bases: TGTTCCAGCAGTGCCACTAGCGGCCAAGAGACCCAGTACTTC. Translated: CSSSATSGQETQYF.

A remark on this clonotype: It is likely a read error, because the conserved phenylalanine at the end of the CDR3 is missing. This rearrangement joins TRBV5-6 to TRBJ1-1, with D possibly being TRBD1 (6 bases). Trimming pared 4 bases from V and 3 bases from J, leaving 13 bases between. Germline V gene sequence: CDR1 SGHDT, CDR2 YYEEEE. The CDR3 has 14 residues. CDR3 nucleotide sequence: TGTGCCAGCAGCCTGACTAACAGGGACACTGAAGCTTTCCTT. Its protein product is CASSLTNRDTEAFL.

This chain uses TRBV5-6 with TRBJ2-6, with TRBD1 matching 9 bases. V was pared by 6 bases and J by 5 bases, with 12 bases of the junction left unmatched. Germline CDR1 is SGHDT and CDR2 is YYEEEE. CDR3 length: 17 residues. CDR3 sequence reads: CASIGTGSHSWANVLTF. CDR3 bases: TGTGCCAGCATCGGGACAGGGTCCCACTCCTGGGCCAACGTCCTGACTTTC.

This chain uses TRBV12-3 or TRBV12-4 with TRBJ2-6, with TRBD1 matching 7 bases. V lost 7 bases to trimming and J lost 4 bases; unmatched junction nucleotides: 13. CDR3 size: 17 residues. This CDR3 reads CASIWTGSPTGANVLTF. For the CDR3, the DNA is TGTGCCAGCATATGGACAGGCTCCCCTACCGGGGCCAACGTCCTGACTTTC.

Of note for this clonotype: A junction end diverges from the germline sequence, so it may reflect a read error. This chain connects TRBV11-2 to TRBJ2-2; D possibly corresponds to TRBD2 (6 bases). CDR3 length: 17 amino acids. Looked up from germline, CDR1 is SGHAT and CDR2 is FQNNGV. CDR3 region: CASSLVGGARNTGEMFF. The CDR3 nucleotides read TGTGCCAGCAGCTTAGTGGGGGGAGCGAGGAATACCGGGGAGATGTTTTTT.

As regards this clonotype: The junction differs from germline at one of its ends, possibly a read error. The rearrangement links TRBV5-1 to TRBJ1-2, with 7 bases that match TRBD1. The CDR3 totals 13 residues. The V gene's germline CDR1 is SGHRS and CDR2 YFSETQ. The CDR3 reads CASSSGQNYGHTF. For the CDR3, the DNA is TGCGCCAGCAGCTCGGGACAGAATTATGGCCACACCTTC.

Regarding this clonotype: One end of the junction does not line up with germline, which may come from a read error. V usage is TRBV28 and J usage is TRBJ2-6; TRBD1 aligns across 7 bases. The CDR3 runs to 12 residues. Germline V CDR1 and CDR2: MDHEN, SYDVKM. DNA for the CDR3: TGCGCCAGCAACGACAGGGCCAACGTCCTGAGTTTC. The encoded protein is CASNDRANVLSF.

With respect to this clonotype: This may be a read error, as it is one base from a much larger clone. The rearrangement uses TRBV28 and TRBJ1-6, with D perhaps matching TRBD1 (5 bases). Per the germline V gene, CDR1 is MDHEN and CDR2 is SYDVKM. This CDR3 has 14 amino acids. The CDR3 bases are TGTGTCAGTCGGTTGACAGATTATAATTCACCCCTCCACTTT. Translated: CVSRLTDYNSPLHF.

Concerning this clonotype: Sequence at one end of the junction differs from germline and may be a read error. The rearrangement uses TRBV28 and TRBJ1-1; 7 nucleotides line up with TRBD1. This CDR3 has 15 amino acids. Germline V gene lookup returns CDR1 MDHEN and CDR2 SYDVKM. The CDR3 here is CATRQGGAGNTEALF. The CDR3 region has the DNA TGTGCCACCCGACAAGGGGGCGCAGGGAACACTGAAGCTTTATTT.

The sample holds many counts of this clonotype. V usage is TRBV28 and J usage is TRBJ1-2; D is unresolved. CDR1 is MDHEN, CDR2 SYDVKM, per germline. CDR3 length equals 13 residues. The V gene lost 5 bases and the J gene lost 6 bases, with 13 bases spanning the gap. CDR3 sequence (DNA): TGTGCCAGCAGTGACCAGGTTAGGGATGGCTACACCTTC. This translates into CASSDQVRDGYTF.

This chain joins TRBV5-6 and TRBJ2-5; 7 positions match TRBD2. The CDR3 has 21 residues. With 0 bases clipped from V and 4 bases from J, the junction kept 24 bases outside the gene matches. Germline CDR1 reads SGHDT; CDR2 reads YYEEEE. As DNA, the CDR3 is TGTGCCAGCAGCTTGGACTCTCGCGGGAGAGGTGGGCTAGACGTTAGAGAGACCCAGTACTTC. This gives the protein CASSLDSRGRGGLDVRETQYF.

For this clonotype: A junction boundary mismatches the germline segment, possibly from a read error. This chain joins TRBV5-1 and TRBJ2-7; 12 nucleotides match TRBD2. The CDR3 has 15 residues. Germline V CDR1 and CDR2: SGHRS, YFSETQ. Here the CDR3 DNA reads TGCGCCAGCAGTCGACTAGCGGGAGAAGGATACGAGCAGTGCTTC. Translation gives CASSRLAGEGYEQCF.

The sample holds many counts of this clonotype. The chain couples TRBV6-5 to TRBJ1-5; D is perhaps TRBD1 (6 bases). The CDR3 loop spans 18 amino acids. V gave up 1 base and J gave up 7 bases, with 23 bases separating them. Germline CDR1 is MNHEY and CDR2 is SVGAGI. The chain's CDR3 is CASSYYTLTGELTQPQHF. The CDR3 DNA reads TGTGCCAGCAGTTACTACACTCTGACAGGAGAATTGACACAGCCCCAGCATTTT.

A few counts support this clonotype. The rearrangement joins TRBV24-1 to TRBJ2-3; D gene ambiguous. Trimming pared 4 bases from V and 1 base from J, leaving 8 bases between. The CDR3 is 14 residues long. Germline CDR1 reads KGHDR; CDR2 reads SFDVKD. CDR3 in amino acids: CATSERTRTDTQYF. CDR3 nucleotide sequence: TGTGCCACCAGTGAACGGACCCGCACAGATACGCAGTATTTT.

This clonotype was detected a few times. A read error may produce the germline difference seen at one junction end. This rearrangement joins TRBV7-8 to TRBJ2-1, with 12 bases fitting TRBD2. The CDR3 totals 16 residues. Germline CDR1 is SGHVS and CDR2 is FQNEAQ. The chain's CDR3 is CANSSSASGRVNEQFF. For the CDR3, the DNA is TGTGCCAACAGCTCCAGTGCTAGCGGGAGGGTGAATGAGCAGTTCTTC.

On this clonotype: No conserved phenylalanine or tryptophan is present at the end of the CDR3, so a read error is the likely explanation. This sequence joins TRBV5-1 and TRBJ2-5; possibly TRBD1 for D (6 bases). Germline V gene sequence: CDR1 SGHRS, CDR2 YFSETQ. V lost 1 base and J lost 3, with 7 bases in between. The CDR3 spans 13 residues. CDR3 coding DNA: TGCGCCAGCAGCTTGCAGGGGAAAGAGACCCAGTACTCC. Translation gives CASSLQGKETQYS.

Details on this clonotype: Being one base from a much bigger clone, this may be a read error. The CDR3, as DNA: TGTGCCAGCAGCCCCCTGAGCGGGAGAATGCGAAATGAGCAGTTCTTC. It encodes CASSPLSGRMRNEQFF. This chain uses TRBV7-8 with TRBJ2-1; TRBD2 agrees at 8 bases. The ends lost 5 bases at V and 7 bases at J; junction bases unmatched: 13. The CDR3 length is 16 residues. CDR1 is SGHVS and CDR2 is FQNEAQ in the germline V gene.

Comments on this clonotype: Compared with germline, one end of the junction differs, possibly owing to a read error. This sequence joins TRBV14 and TRBJ2-1; 7 bases are shared with TRBD2. CDR3 length: 16 residues. Germline CDR1 reads SGHDN; CDR2 reads FVKESK. The CDR3 DNA is TGTACCAGCAGCCAATCCAAGCGGGGTAGACGCAATGAGCAGTTCTTC. Its protein is CTSSQSKRGRRNEQFF.

Concerning this clonotype: An end of the junction differs from the germline gene, which may be a read error. V gene TRBV6-5 combines with J gene TRBJ2-2, with D tentatively TRBD2 (6 bases). Germline CDR1 and CDR2: MNHEY and SVGAGI. The length of the CDR3 is 14 residues. The CDR3 DNA reads as TGTGCCAGCATGACTAACGCCTACACCGGGGGGCTGTTTTTT. It codes for CASMTNAYTGGLFF.

This clonotype has more than one count but fewer than ten. V gene TRBV29-1 combines with J gene TRBJ2-3; D is undetermined. CDR3 length equals 14 residues. Germline CDR1 is SQVTM and CDR2 is ANQGSEA. V was shortened by 4 bases and J by 0 bases, with 11 bases between the two germline ends. This CDR3 reads CSVARQTSTDTQYF. CDR3 coding DNA: TGCAGCGTTGCGCGGCAGACTAGCACAGATACGCAGTATTTT.